These T cell receptor beta chains were read from a single sample in a study of CD8 T cells in Susac syndrome. Each CDR3 protein gets one entry after TCRdb re-called the immunoSEQ multiplex PCR reads with MiXCR. The sample contains roughly 400,000 distinct CDR3 sequences, approximately 85% of which appear only once. Source material: CD8+ T cells from PBMCs. These TCRs come from a human donor with multiple sclerosis. Both conserved end residues are part of each CDR3. D genes are given only for firm matches. Size is omitted from some rows. Given values are once, few, many or a class for expanded clones.

-,-,TRBJ2-7,TRBV11-2,CASSFESYEQYF,TGTGCCAGCAGCTTCGAATCCTACGAGCAGTACTTC
-,-,TRBJ1-2,TRBV4-1,CASSQDPGFNYGYTF,TGCGCCAGCAGCCAAGACCCTGGATTTAACTATGGCTACACCTTC
-,TRBD2,TRBJ2-3,TRBV7-9,CASSRLAGVSTDTQYF,TGTGCCAGCAGCCGACTAGCGGGGGTTAGCACAGATACGCAGTATTTT
once,-,TRBJ1-1,TRBV13,CASTIGGLHMNTEAFF,TGTGCCAGCACAATAGGGGGACTGCACATGAACACTGAAGCTTTCTTT
-,TRBD2,TRBJ2-1,TRBV20-1,CSARGALIAGDYNEQFF,TGCAGTGCTAGAGGGGCCCTCATAGCGGGGGACTACAATGAGCAGTTCTTC
-,-,TRBJ1-4,TRBV27,CASSWAGTVNEKLFF,TGTGCCAGCAGTTGGGCCGGGACCGTCAATGAAAAACTGTTTTTT
few,-,TRBJ1-2,TRBV6-5,CASRDRQTLYGYTF,TGTGCCAGCAGGGACAGACAGACTCTCTATGGCTACACCTTC
-,TRBD1,TRBJ2-7,TRBV6-1,CASSFDRDSSYEQYF,TGTGCCAGCAGCTTCGACAGGGATAGCTCCTACGAGCAGTACTTC
-,-,TRBJ2-7,TRBV12-3/TRBV12-4,CASSLPVTGPEQYF,TGTGCCAGCAGTTTACCTGTAACAGGGCCCGAGCAGTACTTC
once,-,TRBJ2-6,TRBV27,CASSPSLAAGANVLTF,TGTGCCAGCAGTCCCTCATTAGCTGCTGGGGCCAACGTCCTGACTTTC
-,TRBD1,TRBJ2-2,TRBV20-1,CSALFRDRGTGELFF,TGCAGTGCACTATTCCGGGACAGGGGCACCGGGGAGCTGTTTTTT
-,TRBD2,TRBJ2-1,TRBV4-1,CASSQGIAGSYNEQFF,TGCGCCAGCAGCCAAGGTATAGCGGGGAGTTACAATGAGCAGTTCTTC
-,-,TRBJ1-1,TRBV5-5,CASSFEQTEAFF,TGTGCCAGCAGCTTTGAACAGACTGAAGCTTTCTTT
once,-,TRBJ2-2,TRBV14,CASSRPRSPAGELFF,TGTGCCAGCAGCCGGCCTAGGTCCCCAGCCGGGGAGCTGTTTTTT
-,-,TRBJ2-5,TRBV12-3/TRBV12-4,CASRGPQETQYF,TGTGCCAGCAGGGGCCCCCAAGAGACCCAGTACTTC
few,TRBD2,TRBJ2-2,TRBV11-2,CASSLVLAGGHNTGELFF,TGTGCCAGCAGCTTAGTTCTAGCGGGAGGGCACAACACCGGGGAGCTGTTTTTT
-,-,TRBJ1-1,TRBV10-3,CATHTAFGTEAFF,TGTGCCACCCATACTGCTTTCGGCACTGAAGCTTTCTTT
-,-,TRBJ1-5,TRBV30,CAWSAGTNQPQHF,TGTGCCTGGAGTGCCGGGACAAATCAGCCCCAGCATTTT
-,TRBD2,TRBJ2-7,TRBV20-1,CSAAPGLADRTSYEQYF,TGCAGTGCGGCTCCCGGACTAGCGGACCGAACTTCCTACGAGCAGTACTTC
few,-,TRBJ2-2,TRBV6-1,CASSEPGDGELFF,TGTGCCAGCAGTGAACCCGGGGACGGGGAGCTGTTTTTT
-,-,TRBJ2-1,TRBV20-1,CSARGTGDNEQFF,TGCAGTGCTAGAGGAACCGGGGATAATGAGCAGTTCTTC
-,TRBD1,TRBJ1-1,TRBV11-2,CASSSTRGRTEAFF,TGTGCCAGCAGCTCTACTAGGGGGCGAACTGAAGCTTTCTTT
few,TRBD1,TRBJ1-5,TRBV19,CASSPGTGGFQPQHF,TGTGCCAGTAGTCCCGGGACAGGGGGCTTTCAGCCCCAGCATTTT
-,TRBD2,TRBJ2-7,TRBV29-1,CSGISGGSYEQYF,TGCAGCGGTATTAGCGGGGGCTCCTACGAGCAGTACTTC
once,-,TRBJ1-1,TRBV30,CAWQSPPSTEAFF,TGTGCCTGGCAGTCACCGCCCAGCACTGAAGCTTTCTTT
-,TRBD2,TRBJ2-3,TRBV5-6,CASSSLAEFSTDTQYF,TGTGCCAGCAGCTCCCTAGCGGAATTTAGCACAGATACGCAGTATTTT
-,-,TRBJ2-7,TRBV12-3/TRBV12-4,CASSLSSPDEQYF,TGTGCCAGCAGTTTATCTTCACCTGACGAGCAGTACTTC
-,-,TRBJ2-1,TRBV20-1,CSARSSASSYNEQFF,TGCAGTGCCAGGTCCAGCGCTAGCTCCTACAATGAGCAGTTCTTC
-,-,TRBJ2-3,TRBV6-5,CASSYPGGTTGDTQYF,TGTGCCAGCAGTTACCCCGGAGGTACGACGGGAGATACGCAGTATTTT
once,-,TRBJ2-1,TRBV7-2,CASSPSPGGENEQFF,TGTGCCAGCAGCCCGAGTCCGGGCGGGGAAAATGAGCAGTTCTTC
once,TRBD1,TRBJ1-1,TRBV12-3/TRBV12-4,CASSLQGGRAEAFF,TGTGCCAGCAGTCTTCAGGGGGGGAGGGCTGAAGCTTTCTTT
-,-,TRBJ2-7,TRBV11-1,CASSLSSGYFYEQYF,TGTGCCAGCAGCTTATCGAGTGGATACTTCTACGAGCAGTACTTC
-,-,TRBJ1-1,TRBV7-9,CASSLSGLETEAFF,TGTGCCAGCAGCTTATCAGGGTTAGAAACTGAAGCTTTCTTT
once,TRBD2,TRBJ2-1,TRBV6-1,CASSPGWREGQVREQFF,TGTGCCAGCAGTCCCGGATGGAGGGAGGGCCAAGTAAGGGAGCAGTTCTTC
-,TRBD2,TRBJ2-3,TRBV10-3,CAISFSSGGNTDTQYF,TGTGCCATCAGTTTCTCTAGCGGTGGAAACACAGATACGCAGTATTTT
-,-,TRBJ2-7,TRBV20-1,CSAFSDRTFYEQYF,TGCAGTGCCTTTTCAGACAGGACTTTCTACGAGCAGTACTTC
-,-,TRBJ2-1,TRBV24-1,CATSFGPPYNEQFF,TGTGCCACCAGTTTCGGCCCTCCCTACAATGAGCAGTTCTTC
-,-,TRBJ2-5,TRBV3-1,CASSRLSSAGYGTQYF,TGTGCCAGCAGCCGACTGTCTAGCGCGGGTTATGGGACCCAGTACTTC
-,-,TRBJ1-1,TRBV19,CASIGWEGRPTEAFF,TGTGCCAGTATTGGTTGGGAGGGAAGACCCACTGAAGCTTTCTTT
-,-,TRBJ1-2,TRBV19,CASSGGPEYGYTF,TGTGCCAGTAGTGGGGGTCCGGAGTATGGCTACACCTTC
-,-,TRBJ2-7,TRBV30,CAWSGDRVPSYEQYF,TGTGCCTGGAGTGGGGATCGGGTGCCCTCTTACGAGCAGTACTTC